The source of this TCR beta chain is a study of blood T cell repertoires in COVID-19. The wider study: Acute-phase and convalescent COVID-19 samples originated in the United States, Italy and Spain.

As processed by the authors: Nucleated cell counts were estimated from reference gene primer amplification. The method was immunoSEQ multiplex PCR; TCRdb's version includes in-frame clones alone and lacks a portion of them. That table gives V, J and clone size, and the DNA gave D and trimming. The sample yields a few hundred thousand clones, 65% to 90% seen once. The sequenced material came from peripheral blood. The receptor was isolated from a man aged 50 to 59 with acute or convalescent COVID-19.

CDR3 nucleotide sequence: TGTGCCAGCAGTTTATCCCAGGGCTATGGCTACACCTTC. Its translation: CASSLSQGYGYTF. V and J are TRBV27 and TRBJ1-2; TRBD1 is a possible D gene (5 bases). The CDR3 totals 13 residues. V was cut by 0 bases and J by 4 bases, with 6 bases left in between. The V gene's germline CDR1 is MNHEY and CDR2 SMNVEV (reference sequence).